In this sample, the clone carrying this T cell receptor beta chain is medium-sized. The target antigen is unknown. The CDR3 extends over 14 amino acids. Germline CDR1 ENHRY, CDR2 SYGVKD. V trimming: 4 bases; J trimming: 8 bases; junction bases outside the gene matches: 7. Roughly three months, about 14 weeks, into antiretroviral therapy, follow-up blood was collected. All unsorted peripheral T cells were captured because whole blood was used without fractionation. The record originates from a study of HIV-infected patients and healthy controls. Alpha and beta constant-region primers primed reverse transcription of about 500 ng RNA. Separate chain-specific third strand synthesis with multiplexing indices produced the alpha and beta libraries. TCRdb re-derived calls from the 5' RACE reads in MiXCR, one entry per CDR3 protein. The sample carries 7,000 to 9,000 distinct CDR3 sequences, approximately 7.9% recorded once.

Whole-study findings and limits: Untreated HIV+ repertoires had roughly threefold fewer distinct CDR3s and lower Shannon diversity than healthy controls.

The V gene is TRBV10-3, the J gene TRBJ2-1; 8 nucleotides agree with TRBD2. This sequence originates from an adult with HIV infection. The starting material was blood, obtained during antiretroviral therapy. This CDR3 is CAISGESGSDEQFF. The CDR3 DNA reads TGTGCCATCAGTGGGGAGAGCGGGAGCGATGAGCAGTTCTTC.